The 19 T cell receptor beta chains listed next were all sequenced from one sample in a study of blood T cells in healthy people across ages. A sample-barcoded 5' primer and a J-beta primer mix were used in a second PCR of roughly 6 to 11 cycles. Each CDR3 protein is one row after TCRdb ran MiXCR on the 5' RACE reads. The sample lists under 800,000 distinct CDR3 sequences, 35% to 45% seen once, with under 25% in the top ten. The sample comprised blood. These receptors came from a woman between 55 and 75 years old in good health.

As regards this clonotype: A much larger clone differs from this one at a single base, so this may be a read error. The V and J genes are TRBV28 and TRBJ2-7, with D perhaps assigned TRBD1 or TRBD2 (5 bases each). This CDR3 is built from 14 residues. Trimming removed 7 bases from V and 3 bases from J, with 16 bases in between. The germline gives CDR1 MDHEN, CDR2 SYDVKM. The DNA of the CDR3 is TGTGCCAGCACCTTAACGGGACCATACTACGAGCAGTACTTC. Protein sequence: CASTLTGPYYEQYF. Supplemented by reference TRBV28 and TRBJ2-7, the full variable domain reads DVKVTQSSRYLVKRTGEKVFLECVQDMDHENMFWYRQDPGLGLRLIYFSYDVKMKEKGDIPEGYSVSREKKERFSLILESASTNQTSMYLCASTLTGPYYEQYFGPGTRLTVT.

In the case of this clonotype: A much larger clone lies one base from this, so it may be a read error. The chain combines TRBV20-1 with TRBJ2-5, with D uncertain. The CDR3 covers 13 residues. Germline loops: CDR1 DFQATT, CDR2 SNEGSKA (reference sequence). Deletions cut 6 bases from V and 2 bases from J, with 13 bases between. The CDR3 region is CSAAGYNQETQYF. Written as DNA, the CDR3 is TGCAGTGCGGCCGGGTATAATCAAGAGACCCAGTACTTC.

This clonotype was recorded a few times. CDR3 loop: CASSRPQGVIGQPQHF. DNA for the CDR3: TGTGCCAGCAGTAGACCACAGGGGGTTATAGGACAGCCCCAGCATTTT. This chain uses TRBV6-1 with TRBJ1-5; 8 nucleotides match TRBD1. The CDR3 sequence is 16 residues long. V trimming: 5 bases; J trimming: 7 bases; junction bases outside the gene matches: 13. Per the germline V gene, CDR1 is MNHNS and CDR2 is SASEGT.

The genes are TRBV7-2 and TRBJ2-7; the match to TRBD1 covers 7 bases. The length of the CDR3 is 15 residues. The ends lost 5 bases at V and 10 bases at J; junction bases unmatched: 17. CDR1 and CDR2 from the germline V gene are SGHTA and FQGNSA. The CDR3 DNA follows: TGTGCCAGCAGCCTACAGGGACAGACACAAGAGTCCCAGTACTTC. Protein: CASSLQGQTQESQYF. The complete variable domain, with remaining parts taken from reference TRBV7-2 and TRBJ2-7, reads GAGVSQSPSNKVTEKGKDVELRCDPISGHTALYWYRQSLGQGLEFLIYFQGNSAPDKSGLPSDRFSAERTGGSVSTLTIQRTQQEDSAVYLCASSLQGQTQESQYFGPGTRLTVT.

The rearrangement uses TRBV2 and TRBJ2-5, with 10 bases that match TRBD1. This CDR3 is 14 amino acids long. V gave up 7 bases and J gave up 11 bases; unmatched junction bases: 13. The germline gives CDR1 SNHLY, CDR2 FYNNEI. The CDR3 DNA sequence: TGTGCCAGCATGAGGGACAGGGGTTACAATGAGCAGTACTTC. It is translated as CASMRDRGYNEQYF.

This chain connects TRBV20-1 to TRBJ1-5, with 8 bases identical to TRBD1. CDR1 is DFQATT, CDR2 SNEGSKA, per germline (reference sequence). The CDR3 sequence is 17 residues long. J was trimmed by 2 bases and V by 3 bases; bases with no gene match: 12. The CDR3 protein is CSARGQEVTQGNQPQHF. The DNA for the CDR3 is TGCAGTGCTAGGGGACAGGAGGTGACGCAGGGCAATCAGCCCCAGCATTTT.

This clonotype occurred once. V usage is TRBV3-1 and J usage is TRBJ1-5; 10 nucleotides match TRBD1. This CDR3 region has 16 residues. Germline V gene sequence: CDR1 LGHDT, CDR2 YNNKEL (reference sequence). V lost 3 bases to trimming and J lost 5 bases; unmatched junction nucleotides: 7. As DNA, the CDR3 is TGTGCCAGCAGCCAGACGACGGGACAGGGGTATCAGCCCCAGCATTTT. Protein: CASSQTTGQGYQPQHF.

This clonotype showed up just once. This rearrangement joins TRBV7-8 to TRBJ2-1; D is possibly TRBD2 (6 bases). The V gene's germline CDR1 is SGHVS and CDR2 FQNEAQ. Trimming removed 5 bases at V and 6 bases at J, with 14 bases between. This CDR3 contains 14 residues. The CDR3 reads CASSPTRLVNEQFF. In DNA form, the CDR3 reads TGTGCCAGCAGCCCCACTCGACTAGTCAATGAGCAGTTCTTC.

CDR3 sequence reads: CSARPMSRDSQPQYF. For the CDR3, the DNA is TGCAGTGCTAGGCCGATGTCCCGGGACAGTCAGCCCCAGTATTTT. The chain has TRBV20-1 and TRBJ2-3, with 7 bases matching TRBD1. Germline lookup yields CDR1 DFQATT and CDR2 SNEGSKA (reference sequence). The CDR3 runs 15 residues. The ends lost 3 bases at V and 12 bases at J; junction bases unmatched: 18.

The genes are TRBV4-2 and TRBJ2-3, with 12 nucleotides matching TRBD2. This CDR3 region has 17 residues. Germline trimming cut 3 bases from V and 5 bases from J; bases unmatched to any gene: 9. Germline lookup yields CDR1 LGHNA and CDR2 YNFKEQ. In DNA form, the CDR3 reads TGTGCCAGCAGCCACCCTAGCGGGGGGGCTGACATAGATACGCAGTATTTT. It translates to CASSHPSGGADIDTQYF.

Many counts were recorded for this clonotype. The chain is built from TRBV6-2 or TRBV6-3 and TRBJ1-4, with D unclear. V lost 0 bases to trimming and J lost 8 bases, with 4 bases between them. Germline CDR1 and CDR2: MNHEY and SVGEGT. The CDR3 totals 12 residues. CDR3 nucleotides: TGTGCCAGCAGTTACTCTTTCGAAAAACTGTTTTTT. Protein: CASSYSFEKLFF.

This clonotype showed up just a few times. The chain has TRBV20-1 and TRBJ2-1; D might be TRBD2 (5 bases). Germline lookup yields CDR1 DFQATT and CDR2 SNEGSKA (reference sequence). Between the trimmed V and J ends, which lost 4 bases and 0 bases, there was a span of 10 bases. The CDR3 extends over 14 amino acids. The CDR3 loop is CSAIALSSYNEQFF. The CDR3 nucleotides are TGCAGTGCTATAGCGCTGAGCTCCTACAATGAGCAGTTCTTC.

The V gene is TRBV7-6, the J gene TRBJ2-5; 8 positions match TRBD2. The CDR3 runs to 14 residues. After removal of 5 bases from V and 5 bases from J, the junction contained 7 bases not matched to a gene. The germline V gene encodes CDR1 SGHVS and CDR2 FNYEAQ. CDR3 region: CASSANGGVETQYF. Written as DNA, the CDR3 is TGTGCCAGCAGCGCAAACGGGGGGGTGGAGACCCAGTACTTC.

A few counts support this clonotype. This chain uses TRBV4-3 with TRBJ1-5, with 10 nucleotides matching TRBD1. In germline, CDR1 is LGHNA, CDR2 YSLEER. The CDR3 extends over 16 amino acids. Losses at the gene ends were 0 bases for V and 5 bases for J; bases not matched to a gene: 4. The CDR3 bases are TGCGCCAGCAGCCAAGACCCCGGGACAGGGGATCAGCCCCAGCATTTT. The encoded protein is CASSQDPGTGDQPQHF.

This sequence joins TRBV20-1 and TRBJ2-1; perhaps TRBD1 as D (6 bases). The germline CDR1 and CDR2 sequences are DFQATT and SNEGSKA (reference sequence). The CDR3 length is 12 residues. Trimming stripped 5 bases from V and 7 bases from J, with 12 bases between. CDR3 sequence (DNA): TGCAGTGCTGGTCGACAGGAAAATGAGCAGTTCTTC. This codes for CSAGRQENEQFF.

There are a few counts of this clonotype. This sequence joins TRBV12-3 or TRBV12-4 and TRBJ2-3, with 12 bases matching TRBD2. Germline trimming cut 4 bases from V and 2 bases from J; bases unmatched to any gene: 7. This CDR3 contains 17 residues. For the CDR3, the DNA is TGTGCCAGCAGTTCCTGGACTAGCGGGGACCACACAGATACGCAGTATTTT. Its translation is CASSSWTSGDHTDTQYF.

The chain carries TRBV7-9 and TRBJ1-2; the D gene is possibly TRBD1 (6 bases). Trimming took 5 bases from V and 7 from J, leaving 14 bases between them. The CDR3 runs 13 residues. Germline V gene lookup returns CDR1 SEHNR and CDR2 FQNEAQ (reference sequence). The CDR3 loop is CASSPLGGGGYTF. In DNA, the CDR3 is TGTGCCAGCAGCCCCCTGGGGGGCGGTGGCTACACCTTC.

A note on this clonotype: This may arise from a read error, as a much more abundant clone is one base away. The rearrangement joins TRBV6-5 to TRBJ2-1; the D call may be TRBD1 or TRBD2 (5 bases each). The CDR3 has 12 residues. V was cut by 6 bases and J by 13 bases, with 16 bases left in between. Germline V lookup: CDR1 MNHEY, CDR2 SVGAGI. The CDR3 loop reads CASSRDGETQFF. CDR3 DNA: TGTGCCAGCAGCCGGGACGGCGAGACCCAGTTCTTC.

The J gene is TRBJ2-7, the V gene TRBV12-3 or TRBV12-4; tentatively, D is TRBD2 (7 bases). The CDR3 length is 14 residues. V was pared by 4 bases and J by 2 bases, with 12 bases between. For the CDR3, the DNA is TGTGCCAGCAGTTCTAAGGGGGGGACCTACGAGCAGTACTTC. Translated: CASSSKGGTYEQYF.